This T cell receptor beta chain was sequenced for a study of shared clonotypes between healthy human individuals (dated by TCRdb to 2020 to 2021). Background for the entire study: A few men and a couple of women, aged 18 to 49 years, made up the cohort. Leukapheresis yielded between about 0.9 and 10 billion PBMCs per donor. To increase sequencing depth and limit assay-specific biases, different laboratories used diverse techniques to prepare libraries and sequence TCR repertoires. For each donor, CD4 naive and CD4 memory were each given three plates, CD8 naive was given two plates, and CD8 memory was given one plate. To estimate repertoire size and how much clonotype sharing occurs between individuals, the study deeply sequenced the blood TCR repertoires of several healthy adults. Summary of the overall study and its limitations: The small number of donors limited the genetic and exposure-history diversity represented. When four donors were compared, the shared fraction of clonotypes was about 5% for naive CD4, over 3% for naive CD8, about 2.4% for memory CD4, and approximately 0.4% for memory CD8. Sampling was restricted to blood, and TCR repertoires in tissue are likely to differ from TCR repertoires in blood. Incomplete sequencing was indicated by rarefaction of sorted-subset datasets, despite the large sequencing depth. Clonotypes shared by all four sorted-subset donors showed higher generation probabilities than non-shared clonotypes. Pairwise subsampling led to the expectation that sequencing depth would affect the degree of clonotype sharing among donors. Larger estimated clonotype richness was generally found for naive subsets than for memory subsets.

Using the deep immunoSEQ assay, TCR CDR3 regions were amplified from genomic DNA by multiplex PCR. For each cell subset, the extracted genomic DNA was distributed evenly across all wells of several immunoSEQ 96-well plates, and each plate served as one replicate. For sorted subsets, roughly 200 ng of genomic DNA, equivalent to tens of thousands of T cell genomes, went into each replicate PCR. Purified libraries were quantified with a Qubit 3.0 fluorometer, sized on a Bioanalyzer 2100, and re-quantified with the KAPA Library Quantification kit. Each immunoSEQ 96-well plate was sequenced on its own single-read 150-cycle Illumina NextSeq 550 flow cell. The paper's processing steps were these. Because only junctional sequences without quality scores were contained in the immunoSEQ output, filtering matching that applied to full-length reads could not be performed. To assign V/J genes and CDR3, sequences were annotated using PyIR, a Python wrapper for IgBLAST v1.9, with IMGT germline references. Reads were filtered out if the reads had weak V/J assignments (E-value above 1e-6), no CDR3, stop codons, out-of-frame junctions, or ambiguous translated residues. V3J clonotypes were defined as sequences sharing the same inferred V gene, J gene, and CDR3 amino acid sequence. To compute the percentage overlap between repertoires, the number of shared unique clonotypes was divided by the size of the smaller repertoire. Three approaches were used to assess repertoire richness: RTK rarefaction, the Chao1 estimator, and Recon v2.1 estimates of unobserved clonotypes. For all TCRbeta clonotypes obtained by the gDNA method from several donors, generation probabilities were computed with OLGA. What TCRdb holds here is the immuneACCESS table cut down to in-frame rearrangements. Part of the clones is not present; checked against another copy, under half of the missing clones reflect an unresolved V gene, and the others are unexplained. That table is the source of V, J and clone size, and D and trimming were worked out from the DNA. The table for this sample lists some 2 million clones; 85% to 95% of them were counted only once. 0.1% to 0.15% of the sample goes to the ten largest clones.

Turning to this clone: It lacks a known antigen. The input lacks base qualities; no much larger clone sits a single base away.

The donors were healthy, HIV-negative adults with no recently reported acute infections or vaccinations. Every donor was a Caucasian adult living in Nashville, Tennessee, USA. Magnetic negative selection was used to enrich CD4+ T cells, after which naive cells were positively selected on CD45RA and the negative fraction became the memory subset. After blood collection by leukapheresis, PBMCs were isolated using Ficoll-Histopaque density gradient centrifugation and then cryopreserved in the vapor phase of liquid nitrogen. Analytical flow cytometry was used to check the purity and quantity of every magnetically sorted T cell population. From each sorted fraction, genomic DNA was isolated and quantified by UV absorbance on a Nanodrop 2000c. The cysteine opens and the phenylalanine closes a CDR3 of 14 amino acids. Of the read, only the CDR3 DNA is kept; its 42 bases are in frame from base 1. The germline V gene (reference sequence) supplies CDR1 MNHEY and CDR2 SMNVEV. Trimming leaves V shorter by 7 bases and J shorter by 7 bases, with the junction holding 12 bases beyond the gene matches.

This clonotype was obtained from a young man in good health. Source material: naive CD4+ T cells sorted from blood. The sample's cell subset or site label, decoded: CD45RA+ positively selected. This chain joins TRBV27 to TRBJ2-5; the junction holds 7 bases that match TRBD1. The CDR3 reads CASTLRQGNRTQYF. The DNA is as follows: TGTGCCAGCACCTTACGACAGGGCAACAGGACCCAGTACTTC.